This is a list of T cell receptor beta chains from one sample in a study of cytomegalovirus exposure and HLA in healthy donors. Here immunoSEQ multiplex PCR was the method, and the copy in TCRdb shows in-frame clones only, minus some. The sample contains over 95,000 clones, about 70% of which appear only once. Sequenced material: PBMCs. These receptors originate from a woman in her forties in good health and CMV-seropositive. Each CDR3 is given with its conserved first and last residue. The D gene is left open where the match is weak. For some rows the clone size is stated as once, few or many, or as a class when expanded; others skip it.

size: .
D: .
V: TRBV6-4
J: TRBJ1-5
CDR3: CASSDTDRGQPQHF
DNA: TGTGCCAGCAGTGACACGGACAGAGGTCAGCCCCAGCATTTT

size: .
D: .
V: TRBV6-5
J: TRBJ1-1
CDR3: CASSYSSGVNTEAFF
DNA: TGTGCCAGCAGTTACTCCTCGGGGGTGAACACTGAAGCTTTCTTT

size: .
D: TRBD1
V: TRBV27
J: TRBJ1-2
CDR3: CASGQGPRYGYTF
DNA: TGTGCCAGCGGACAGGGGCCCCGCTATGGCTACACCTTC

size: .
D: TRBD1
V: TRBV13
J: TRBJ1-2
CDR3: CASSLAPTGGGGYTF
DNA: TGTGCCAGCAGCTTAGCCCCGACAGGGGGTGGGGGCTACACCTTC

size: .
D: TRBD2
V: TRBV6-1
J: TRBJ2-3
CDR3: CASSDRLAESTDTQYF
DNA: TGTGCCAGCAGTGACAGACTAGCGGAGAGCACAGATACGCAGTATTTT

size: .
D: .
V: TRBV2
J: TRBJ1-3
CDR3: CASQTNGNTIYF
DNA: TGTGCCAGCCAGACAAATGGAAACACCATATATTTT

size: .
D: TRBD1
V: TRBV5-1
J: TRBJ2-3
CDR3: CASSSGQANTQYF
DNA: TGCGCCAGCAGCTCTGGACAGGCCAATACGCAGTATTTT

size: .
D: .
V: TRBV27
J: TRBJ2-7
CDR3: CASSLNRYYEQYF
DNA: TGTGCCAGCAGTTTAAACAGGTACTACGAGCAGTACTTC

size: .
D: .
V: TRBV7-8
J: TRBJ1-5
CDR3: CASRLGQNQPQHF
DNA: TGTGCCAGCAGGTTAGGCCAGAATCAGCCCCAGCATTTT

size: .
D: .
V: TRBV11-2
J: TRBJ2-3
CDR3: CASSPGGPNTQYF
DNA: TGTGCCAGCAGCCCCGGGGGGCCGAATACGCAGTATTTT

size: .
D: .
V: TRBV6-5
J: TRBJ2-7
CDR3: CASSYSAGYEQYF
DNA: TGTGCCAGCAGTTACTCGGCAGGATACGAGCAGTACTTC

size: once
D: TRBD1
V: TRBV7-9
J: TRBJ1-5
CDR3: CASSLVGGTERNQPQHF
DNA: TGTGCCAGCAGCTTAGTTGGAGGGACAGAAAGAAATCAGCCCCAGCATTTT

size: few
D: .
V: TRBV19
J: TRBJ1-4
CDR3: CASSIPPESEKLFF
DNA: TGTGCCAGTAGTATCCCCCCTGAGTCTGAAAAACTGTTTTTT

size: .
D: .
V: TRBV7-9
J: TRBJ2-5
CDR3: CASSSQGRGETQYF
DNA: TGTGCCAGCAGCTCCCAGGGGAGAGGGGAGACCCAGTACTTC

size: once
D: TRBD1
V: TRBV7-2
J: TRBJ2-3
CDR3: CASSWDSSTDTQYF
DNA: TGTGCCAGCTCCTGGGACAGTTCCACAGATACGCAGTATTTT

size: .
D: TRBD2
V: TRBV6-4
J: TRBJ2-3
CDR3: CASGSGGATDTQYF
DNA: TGTGCCAGCGGTAGCGGGGGGGCCACAGATACGCAGTATTTT

size: .
D: .
V: TRBV15
J: TRBJ1-3
CDR3: CATSRDWELNTIYF
DNA: TGTGCCACCAGCAGAGATTGGGAGTTAAACACCATATATTTT

size: once
D: .
V: TRBV4-1
J: TRBJ2-1
CDR3: CASSQDPGDNEQFF
DNA: TGCGCCAGCAGCCAAGATCCGGGGGACAATGAGCAGTTCTTC

size: few
D: .
V: TRBV19
J: TRBJ1-2
CDR3: CASSIVVARQYGYTF
DNA: TGTGCCAGTAGTATAGTAGTCGCCCGACAATATGGCTACACCTTC

size: .
D: TRBD1
V: TRBV12-5
J: TRBJ2-7
CDR3: CASGLRQGAFEQYF
DNA: TGTGCTAGTGGTTTGAGACAGGGGGCCTTCGAGCAGTACTTC

size: .
D: .
V: TRBV19
J: TRBJ1-1
CDR3: CASSILQGRTEAFF
DNA: TGTGCCAGTAGTATACTGCAGGGTAGGACTGAAGCTTTCTTT

size: .
D: .
V: TRBV10-1
J: TRBJ1-5
CDR3: CASSEWGGAPGFSGNQPQHF
DNA: TGCGCCAGCAGTGAGTGGGGAGGGGCCCCCGGGTTTAGCGGCAATCAGCCCCAGCATTTT

size: .
D: .
V: TRBV10-3
J: TRBJ1-1
CDR3: CAISDRDNTEAFF
DNA: TGTGCCATCAGTGACAGGGATAACACTGAAGCTTTCTTT

size: once
D: TRBD1
V: TRBV5-1
J: TRBJ2-3
CDR3: CASSLDRGMTDTQYF
DNA: TGCGCCAGCAGCTTGGACAGGGGGATGACAGATACGCAGTATTTT